A single sample is the source of the 14 T cell receptor beta chains below, sequenced in a study of blood T cell repertoires in COVID-19. This table comes from immunoSEQ multiplex PCR, and its TCRdb copy is limited to in-frame clones, with some not included. The sample lists 250,000 to 350,000 clones, under 95% occurring once. The sample was PBMCs or T cells enriched from blood (not recorded which). These receptor sequences come from a man aged 55 to 70 who had recovered from COVID-19.

This chain connects TRBV27 to TRBJ1-2; no reliable D call. The germline V gene encodes CDR1 MNHEY and CDR2 SMNVEV (reference sequence). The CDR3 is 12 residues long. Trimming took 6 bases from V and 7 from J, leaving 12 bases between them. As DNA, the CDR3 is TGTGCCAGCAGCCTCCGGGGTTTTGGCTACACCTTC. Its protein is CASSLRGFGYTF.

A few counts support this clone. The V call is TRBV4-3, the J call TRBJ1-1, with D maybe TRBD1 (5 bases). CDR1 is LGHNA and CDR2 is YSLEER in the germline V gene. This CDR3 is built from 15 residues. V lost 0 bases to trimming and J lost 5 bases, with 13 bases between them. This CDR3 reads CASSQDKGQETEAFF. In nucleotides, the CDR3 is TGCGCCAGCAGCCAAGATAAGGGGCAGGAGACTGAAGCTTTCTTT.

This CDR3 reads CASSPADSPLGYTF. The DNA of the CDR3 is TGTGCCAGCAGTCCCGCCGACAGCCCCTTAGGCTACACCTTC. V gene TRBV27 combines with J gene TRBJ1-2, with D possibly being TRBD1 (5 bases). This CDR3 region has 14 residues. Looked up from germline, CDR1 is MNHEY and CDR2 is SMNVEV (reference sequence). V lost 5 bases to trimming and J lost 8 bases, with 18 bases between them.

V and J are TRBV12-3 or TRBV12-4 and TRBJ1-1, with a tentative D call TRBD1 (5 bases). The CDR3 totals 13 residues. With 6 bases removed from V and 5 bases from J, the gap between germline ends came to 13 bases. This CDR3 reads CASSFGTRTEAFF. The DNA of the CDR3 is TGTGCCAGCAGCTTCGGGACTCGGACTGAAGCTTTCTTT.

CDR3 region: CASGSPTSRPYNEQFF. The DNA of the CDR3 is TGTGCTAGTGGTTCCCCGACTAGCAGGCCCTACAATGAGCAGTTCTTC. The rearrangement uses TRBV12-5 and TRBJ2-1; 7 positions agree with TRBD2. The germline V gene encodes CDR1 LGHNT and CDR2 FRNRAP. V was clipped by 4 bases and J by 2 bases; unmatched bases: 8. CDR3 length equals 16 residues.

The genes are TRBV6-1 and TRBJ2-3, with D perhaps TRBD1 (7 bases). The V end was cut by 1 base, the J end by 3 bases, with 17 bases between. CDR1 MNHNS and CDR2 SASEGT come from the germline V gene. The CDR3 sequence is 17 residues long. This CDR3 is CASSEGVWRGLTDTQYF. The CDR3 region has the DNA TGTGCCAGCAGTGAAGGTGTGTGGAGGGGGCTGACAGATACGCAGTATTTT.

The chain recombines TRBV7-2 with TRBJ2-7, with 12 positions matching TRBD2. Germline V gene sequence: CDR1 SGHTA, CDR2 FQGNSA. The CDR3 is 16 residues long. J gave up 4 bases and V 3 bases, and 7 bases lay outside the gene matches. CDR3 sequence reads: CASSLTSGGSFYEQYF. The CDR3 DNA follows: TGTGCCAGCAGCTTGACTAGCGGGGGTTCCTTTTACGAGCAGTACTTC.

This clone was counted a single time. The chain recombines TRBV2 with TRBJ2-3, with no clear D. CDR3 length equals 14 residues. V lost 4 bases and J lost 0, with 8 bases in between. Germline V gene data show CDR1 as SNHLY and CDR2 as FYNNEI. DNA of the CDR3: TGTGCCAGCAGTGGCCCTATTAGCACAGATACGCAGTATTTT. This gives the protein CASSGPISTDTQYF.

This clone was observed once. The gene calls are TRBV6-4 and TRBJ1-6, with a possible D match to TRBD1 (5 bases). V was trimmed by 0 bases and J by 10 bases, leaving 16 bases between them. The CDR3 length is 16 residues. Germline V CDR1 and CDR2: MRHNA, SNTAGT. The CDR3 DNA reads as TGTGCCAGCAGTGACTCAGGACCGGGGGTTGGATCACCCCTCCACTTT. Residues: CASSDSGPGVGSPLHF.

V usage is TRBV12-3 or TRBV12-4 and J usage is TRBJ1-4; D unclear. V dropped 6 bases and J dropped 4 bases, with 9 bases sitting between them. This CDR3 comprises 13 residues. The CDR3 region is CASRNSVNEKLFF. CDR3 coding DNA: TGTGCCAGCAGAAATTCGGTTAATGAAAAACTGTTTTTT.

The chain recombines TRBV14 with TRBJ2-7; TRBD2 might be the D (5 bases). The CDR3 contains 15 residues. The germline CDR1 and CDR2 sequences are SGHDN and FVKESK. V lost 0 bases and J lost 2, with 11 bases in between. The CDR3 sequence: CASSQDFGETYEQYF. The CDR3 DNA reads TGTGCCAGCAGCCAAGATTTCGGGGAGACCTACGAGCAGTACTTC.

This chain joins TRBV9 and TRBJ1-2; D is possibly TRBD1 (5 bases). The germline CDR1 and CDR2 sequences are SGDLS and YYNGEE. CDR3 length: 15 residues. Trimming removed 3 bases at V and 1 base at J, with 13 bases between. In DNA, the CDR3 is TGTGCCAGCAGCGCCCGACAGACCAATAACTATGGCTACACCTTC. This translates into CASSARQTNNYGYTF.

The chain employs TRBV6-2 or TRBV6-3 and TRBJ1-3; TRBD1 aligns across 7 bases. With 5 bases clipped from V and 9 bases from J, the junction kept 10 bases outside the gene matches. Germline values: CDR1 MNHEY, CDR2 SVGEGT. The CDR3 has 14 amino acids. The CDR3 spells CASSISDRPATIYF. DNA of the CDR3: TGTGCCAGCAGTATCTCGGACAGGCCTGCCACCATATATTTT.

V is TRBV27 and J is TRBJ1-6; 8 bases align to TRBD1. V gave up 2 bases and J gave up 10 bases; unmatched junction bases: 4. This CDR3 region has 14 residues. Germline V gene sequence: CDR1 MNHEY, CDR2 SMNVEV (reference sequence). The CDR3 sequence is CASSLRTGMSPLHF. CDR3 sequence (DNA): TGTGCCAGCAGTTTACGGACAGGGATGTCACCCCTCCACTTT.